What follows is one T cell receptor beta chain and its context. Its antigen target is currently unknown. The record originates from a study of monozygotic twins with inflammatory bowel disease (dated by TCRdb to between 2018 and 2021). Turning to the overall study: The full study comprised around 30 monozygotic twin pairs: nine German pairs (four IBD-concordant, five IBD-discordant) and 19 IBD-discordant Danish pairs. The search for disease-associated traits relied mainly on comparing IBD patients with their genetically identical healthy co-twins within discordant pairs. Each individual had, on average, about 151 000 unique TCRalpha sequences and 181 000 unique TCRbeta sequences available for analysis. Summary of the overall study and its limitations: The results gave no support for a single strong signal or clonotype linked to IBD. Repertoire similarity did not differ between concordant and discordant twins, possibly due to limited statistical power. Different T cell subtypes could not be distinguished in the analysis. Compared with healthy twins, IBD patients shared fewer clonotypes with other individuals, and the difference was most pronounced in patients with signs of disease activity. A decrease in TCRbeta repertoire diversity, as measured by inverse Simpson index, was observed in IBD patients compared with their healthy co-twins. Background noise and inter-individual variability may have been introduced into the repertoires by the differing immunosuppressive treatments among patients.

A roughly 2.7 ml peripheral blood sample was drawn into PAXgene tubes per donor and stored at -80°C. Without T cell sorting, total RNA was isolated from whole blood using the PAXgene blood miRNA kit on an automated QIAcube. Deep TCRalpha and TCRbeta repertoire profiling with unique molecular barcoding was performed on peripheral blood of monozygotic twin pairs concordant or discordant for inflammatory bowel disease. Smoking habits were recorded for all twin pairs, and individuals were classified as current, former or never smokers. Library prep was done by 5' RACE. Each TCR library was prepared from 3,000 to 4,500 ng of total RNA. For each sample, cDNA was synthesized in eight separate reactions using SMARTScribe reverse transcriptase. During cDNA synthesis, unique molecular identifiers containing a 6-nucleotide sample barcode were introduced by template switching. Two nested PCRs of approximately 16 and 10 cycles amplified the TCRalpha and TCRbeta cDNA, and bead purification followed each PCR. Before amplification, the cDNA was treated with uracil DNA-glycosylase and purified using the QIAquick PCR purification kit. The second PCR was the step at which Illumina TruSeq-compatible adapters and sample-specific barcodes were added. Library quality and concentration were assessed using TapeStation and Qubit, and roughly 5 ng of each library was pooled. Pooled libraries were sequenced on an Illumina HiSeq2500 single-index Rapid Run with 2 x 100 bp reads and custom sequencing primers. In the source study's methods: MiGEC version 1.2.6 was used for UMI-based consensus assembly, which corrected PCR and sequencing errors. MiXCR version 2.1.1 was used to carry out V(D)J alignment, clonotype assembly and CDR3 extraction. Gene usage, clonotype sharing and MAIT/NKT TCR abundance were normalised by analysing the top 1000, 10 000 and 20 000 clonotypes per sample. Diversity was computed as the inverse Simpson index with the vegan R package after downsampling to 27 000 UMIs. Paired Mann-Whitney U tests were applied to discordant twin pairs, with Benjamini-Hochberg correction for multiple testing. Following reprocessing of the reads by TCRdb, the data hold one row per CDR3 protein sequence and no DNA is available. The V and J calls were not made by the authors but by TCRdb's processing. The sample's own table lists approximately 140,000 distinct CDR3 sequences. Together, the top ten hold less than 3% of the sample.

This TCR was sampled from a human donor with ulcerative colitis or Crohn's disease, or a healthy co-twin of an affected twin (not recorded which). The specimen was blood.

The CDR3 corresponds to CASSEPGRASYEQYF. The chain joins TRBV6-1 to TRBJ2-7. CDR1 and CDR2, looked up from the germline V gene, are MNHNS and SASEGT. There are 15 amino acids in the CDR3, from cysteine to phenylalanine inclusive. No DNA sequence is on record.